This TCR beta chain was recovered during a study of cytomegalovirus exposure and HLA in healthy donors. The PCR contained 60 Vbeta and 13 Jbeta primers. Clones were sequenced by immunoSEQ multiplex PCR, and TCRdb holds only the in-frame ones, with some missing. The sample totals over 200,000 clones. Comments on this clone: Its target is unknown.

Germline values: CDR1 MNHEY, CDR2 SMNVEV (reference sequence). The CDR3 has 13 residues. The V end was cut by 6 bases, the J end by 3 bases, with 11 bases between. Overall study results and limits: Analysis was carried out at a later point, and it linked a missense DCLRE1C variant to TCR beta V- and J-gene trimming. Within an earlier analysis, most TCR beta V segments proved productive either about 90% or about 30% of the time.

The rearrangement joins TRBV27 to TRBJ1-1; D not resolved. Sequenced input: PBMCs. The receptor's source is a woman in her 30s in good health and CMV-seropositive. DNA for the CDR3: TGTGCCAGCAGACCCGGGAGCCACACTGAAGCTTTCTTT. Its protein product is CASRPGSHTEAFF.